Described below is a single T cell receptor beta chain sequence and its context. The antigen is unknown. This CDR3 comprises 14 residues. The germline gives CDR1 SQVTM, CDR2 ANQGSEA. Definition of naive CD8+ T cells rested on a CD45RO-CCR7+CD27+CD95- profile. These data belong to a study of CXCR3-negative and CXCR3-positive naive CD8 T cells. Notes on the study in general: The study found comparably high diversity in both naive subsets and much lower diversity in memory CD8+ cells. TRBV-TRBJ usage matched between naive CXCR3-negative and CXCR3-positive cells but not between memory cells. In CXCR3-positive naive cells, the TRB CDR3s were more hydrophobic than in CXCR3-negative naive cells.

In preparing the TRB cDNA libraries, 5' RACE with UMI labels was used. TCRdb reprocessed the 5' RACE reads and reports one entry per CDR3 protein, with no DNA. In all, the sample yields 85,000 to 120,000 distinct CDR3 sequences. Input material: naive CXCR3+ CD8+ T cells from blood. Subset described: CD45RO-CCR7+CD27+CD95- naive CD8+ T cells expressing CXCR3 (TNR3+). This TCR was recovered from a human donor in good health. Some clones in this sample may be carry-over from other donors' samples. V usage is TRBV29-1 and J usage is TRBJ2-1; without DNA, the TCRdb call of TRBD1 cannot be checked. The CDR3 protein is CSVEDAAREYEQFF.